Included here is one T cell receptor beta chain sequence, with context. Antigen unknown. V was trimmed by 0 bases and J by 1 base, leaving 11 bases between them. The CDR3 contains 16 residues. Germline CDR1 SGDLS, CDR2 YYNGEE. This sample is part of a study of cytomegalovirus exposure and HLA in healthy donors. The study, taken as a whole, reports: Published work reported that the classifier diagnosed cytomegalovirus status with high specificity and sensitivity. The study labeled 150 or so TCR beta chains cytomegalovirus-associated.

60 Vbeta and 13 Jbeta primers were used in PCR. Here immunoSEQ multiplex PCR was the method, and the copy in TCRdb shows in-frame clones only, minus some. The sample comprises some 170,000 clones, approximately 77% of which are singletons, and about 3.8% rests with the top ten. The sequenced sample consisted of PBMCs. The V and J genes are TRBV9 and TRBJ1-3; D is unclear. This receptor was taken from a man aged 30 to 45 in good health and CMV-seropositive. CDR3 residues: CASSVVGTTSGNTIYF. The CDR3 DNA reads as TGTGCCAGCAGCGTAGTGGGTACTACTTCTGGAAACACCATATATTTT.